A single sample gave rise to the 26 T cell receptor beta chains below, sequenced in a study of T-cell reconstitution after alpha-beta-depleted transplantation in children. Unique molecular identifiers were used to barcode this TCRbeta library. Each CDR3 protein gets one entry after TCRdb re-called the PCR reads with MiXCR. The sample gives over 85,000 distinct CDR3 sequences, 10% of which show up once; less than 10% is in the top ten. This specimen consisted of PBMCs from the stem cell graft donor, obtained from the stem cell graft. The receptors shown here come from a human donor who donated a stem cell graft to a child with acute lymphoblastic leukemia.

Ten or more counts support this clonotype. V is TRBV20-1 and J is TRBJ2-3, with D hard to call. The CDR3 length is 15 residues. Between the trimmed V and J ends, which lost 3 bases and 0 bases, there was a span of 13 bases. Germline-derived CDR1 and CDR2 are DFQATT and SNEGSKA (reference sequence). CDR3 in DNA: TGCAGTGCTAGGGCCCAGGCGGCTAGCACAGATACGCAGTATTTT. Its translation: CSARAQAASTDTQYF.

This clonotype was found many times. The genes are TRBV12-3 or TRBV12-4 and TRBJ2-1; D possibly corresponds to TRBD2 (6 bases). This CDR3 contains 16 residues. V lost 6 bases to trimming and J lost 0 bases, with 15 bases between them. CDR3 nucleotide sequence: TGTGCCAGCAGCCCTACCTCGGAGGGCTCCTACAATGAGCAGTTCTTC. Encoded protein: CASSPTSEGSYNEQFF.

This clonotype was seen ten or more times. In DNA, the CDR3 is TGTGCCAGCAGTTTAAGGGGACTAGCGACGGGGCAGTACTTC. Its translation is CASSLRGLATGQYF. The chain is built from TRBV27 and TRBJ2-7; 10 bases are shared with TRBD2. Germline V CDR1 and CDR2: MNHEY, SMNVEV (reference sequence). Trimming removed 2 bases from V and 9 bases from J; junction bases left unmatched: 7. The CDR3 totals 14 residues.

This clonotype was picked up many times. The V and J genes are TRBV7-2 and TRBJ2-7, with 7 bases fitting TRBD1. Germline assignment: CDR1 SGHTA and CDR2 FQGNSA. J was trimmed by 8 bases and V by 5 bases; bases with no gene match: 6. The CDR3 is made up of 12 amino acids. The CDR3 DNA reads TGTGCCAGCAGCCAACACAGGGGTAAGCAGTACTTC. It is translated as CASSQHRGKQYF.

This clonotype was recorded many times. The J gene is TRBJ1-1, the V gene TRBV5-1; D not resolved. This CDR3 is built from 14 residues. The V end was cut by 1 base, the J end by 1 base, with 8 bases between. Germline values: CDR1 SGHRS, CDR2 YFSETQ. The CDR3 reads CASSLKAANTEAFF. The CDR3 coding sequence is TGCGCCAGCAGCTTGAAGGCAGCGAACACTGAAGCTTTCTTT.

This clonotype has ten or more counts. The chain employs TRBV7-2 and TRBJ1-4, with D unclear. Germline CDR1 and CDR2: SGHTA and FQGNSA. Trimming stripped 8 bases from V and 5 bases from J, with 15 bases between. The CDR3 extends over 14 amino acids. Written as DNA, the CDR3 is TGTGCCAGCGCCCGACCAGGTCTGAATGAAAAACTGTTTTTT. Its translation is CASARPGLNEKLFF.

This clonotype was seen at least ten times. CDR3 nucleotide sequence: TGCAGCGTTGAAGCATCGGGACTAACTTGGGGCAATGAGCAGTTCTTC. It is translated as CSVEASGLTWGNEQFF. The chain recombines TRBV29-1 with TRBJ2-1, with 7 bases fitting TRBD2. Trimming cost V 1 base and J 6 bases; bases outside gene matches: 12. Germline V gene lookup returns CDR1 SQVTM and CDR2 ANQGSEA. The CDR3 consists of 16 residues.

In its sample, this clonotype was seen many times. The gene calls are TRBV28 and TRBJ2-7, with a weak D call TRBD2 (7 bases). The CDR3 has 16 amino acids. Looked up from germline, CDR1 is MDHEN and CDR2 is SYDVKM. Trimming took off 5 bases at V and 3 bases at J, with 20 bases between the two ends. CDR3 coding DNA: TGTGCCAGCAGTCCCTCGGGGGGCAGAACTTTCTACGAGCAGTACTTC. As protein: CASSPSGGRTFYEQYF.

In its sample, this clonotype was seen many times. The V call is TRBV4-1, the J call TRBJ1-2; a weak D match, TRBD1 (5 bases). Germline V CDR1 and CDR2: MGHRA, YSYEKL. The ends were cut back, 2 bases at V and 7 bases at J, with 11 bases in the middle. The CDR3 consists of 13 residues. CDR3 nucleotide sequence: TGCGCCAGCAGCCAAAGGGACGGGCTTGGCTACACCTTC. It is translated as CASSQRDGLGYTF.

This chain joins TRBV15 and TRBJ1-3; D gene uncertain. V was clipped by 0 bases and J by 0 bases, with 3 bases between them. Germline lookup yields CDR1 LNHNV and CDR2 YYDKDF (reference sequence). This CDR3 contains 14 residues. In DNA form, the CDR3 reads TGTGCCACCAGCAGAGAGGGCTCTGGAAACACCATATATTTT. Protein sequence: CATSREGSGNTIYF.

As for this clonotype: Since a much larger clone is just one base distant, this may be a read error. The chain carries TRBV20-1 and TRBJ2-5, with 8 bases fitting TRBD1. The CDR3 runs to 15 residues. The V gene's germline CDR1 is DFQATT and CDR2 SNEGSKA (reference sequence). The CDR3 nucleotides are TGCTGTGCCCTGGTTGCCGGGACAGGACAAGAGACCCAGTACTTC. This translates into CCALVAGTGQETQYF.

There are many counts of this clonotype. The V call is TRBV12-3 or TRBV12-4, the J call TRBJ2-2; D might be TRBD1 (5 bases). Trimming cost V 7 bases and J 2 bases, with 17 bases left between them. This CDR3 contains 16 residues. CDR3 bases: TGTGCCAGCACCTCCTTGGGGCAGGTCAACACCGGGGAGCTGTTTTTT. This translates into CASTSLGQVNTGELFF.

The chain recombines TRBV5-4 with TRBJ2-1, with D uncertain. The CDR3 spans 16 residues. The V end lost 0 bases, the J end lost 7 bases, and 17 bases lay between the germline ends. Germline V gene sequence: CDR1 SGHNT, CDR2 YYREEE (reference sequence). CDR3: CASSLVVGEPKNEQFF. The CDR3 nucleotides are TGTGCCAGCAGCTTGGTTGTGGGCGAACCCAAGAATGAGCAGTTCTTC.

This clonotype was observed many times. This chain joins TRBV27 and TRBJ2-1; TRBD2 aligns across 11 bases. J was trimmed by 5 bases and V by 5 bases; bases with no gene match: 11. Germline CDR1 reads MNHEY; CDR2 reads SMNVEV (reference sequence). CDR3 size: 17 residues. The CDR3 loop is CASSPQAGTSGHNEQFF. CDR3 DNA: TGTGCCAGCAGTCCCCAGGCCGGGACTAGCGGCCACAATGAGCAGTTCTTC.

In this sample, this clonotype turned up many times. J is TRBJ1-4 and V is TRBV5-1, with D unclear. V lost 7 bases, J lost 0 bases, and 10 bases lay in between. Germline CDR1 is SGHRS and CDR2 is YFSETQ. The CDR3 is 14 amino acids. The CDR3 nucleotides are TGCGCCAGCTCCGACTCCACAACTAATGAAAAACTGTTTTTT. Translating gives CASSDSTTNEKLFF.

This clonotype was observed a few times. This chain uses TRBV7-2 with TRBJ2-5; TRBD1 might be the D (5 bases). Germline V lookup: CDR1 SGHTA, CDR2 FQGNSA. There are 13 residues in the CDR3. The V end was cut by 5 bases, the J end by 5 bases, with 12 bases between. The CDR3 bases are TGTGCCAGCAGCAGACAGAATTTGGAGACCCAGTACTTC. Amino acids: CASSRQNLETQYF.

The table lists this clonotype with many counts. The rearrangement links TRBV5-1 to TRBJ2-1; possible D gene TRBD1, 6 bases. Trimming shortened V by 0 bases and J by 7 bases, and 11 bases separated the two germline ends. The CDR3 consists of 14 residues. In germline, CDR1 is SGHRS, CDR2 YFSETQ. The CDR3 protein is CASSLGWGQNEQFF. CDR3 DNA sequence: TGCGCCAGCAGCTTGGGATGGGGGCAGAATGAGCAGTTCTTC.

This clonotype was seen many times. The DNA for the CDR3 is TGCGCCAGCAGCCCCTGGACCGGGTTGAACACTGAAGCTTTCTTT. It translates to CASSPWTGLNTEAFF. The rearrangement joins TRBV4-1 to TRBJ1-1; D unclear. Trimming shortened V by 4 bases and J by 0 bases, and 12 bases separated the two germline ends. This CDR3 spans 15 amino acids. Germline CDR1 and CDR2: MGHRA and YSYEKL.

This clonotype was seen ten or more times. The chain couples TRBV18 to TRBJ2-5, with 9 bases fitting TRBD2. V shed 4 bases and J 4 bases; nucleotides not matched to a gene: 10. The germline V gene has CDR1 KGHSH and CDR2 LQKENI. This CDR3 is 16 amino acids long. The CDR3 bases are TGTGCCAGCTCACAAATAGCGGGGGACGCCGGAGAGACCCAGTACTTC. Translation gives CASSQIAGDAGETQYF.

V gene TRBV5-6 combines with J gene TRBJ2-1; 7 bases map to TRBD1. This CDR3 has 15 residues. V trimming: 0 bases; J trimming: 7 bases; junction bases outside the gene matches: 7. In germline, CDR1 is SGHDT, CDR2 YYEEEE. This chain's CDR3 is CASSLEGGVWNEQFF. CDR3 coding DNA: TGTGCCAGCAGCTTGGAAGGGGGCGTATGGAATGAGCAGTTCTTC.

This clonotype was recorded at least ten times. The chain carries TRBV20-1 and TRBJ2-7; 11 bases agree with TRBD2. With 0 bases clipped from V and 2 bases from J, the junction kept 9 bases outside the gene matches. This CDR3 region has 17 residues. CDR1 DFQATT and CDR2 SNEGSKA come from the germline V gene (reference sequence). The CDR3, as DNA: TGCAGTGCTAGAGATTTGGGACTAGCGGTATTGACCTACGAGCAGTACTTC. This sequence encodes CSARDLGLAVLTYEQYF.

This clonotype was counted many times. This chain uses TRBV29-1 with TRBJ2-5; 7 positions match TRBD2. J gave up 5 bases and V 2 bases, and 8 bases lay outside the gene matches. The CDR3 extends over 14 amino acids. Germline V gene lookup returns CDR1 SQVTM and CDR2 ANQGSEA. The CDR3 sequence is CSVEPPGGSETQYF. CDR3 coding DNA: TGCAGCGTTGAACCCCCCGGCGGGAGCGAGACCCAGTACTTC.

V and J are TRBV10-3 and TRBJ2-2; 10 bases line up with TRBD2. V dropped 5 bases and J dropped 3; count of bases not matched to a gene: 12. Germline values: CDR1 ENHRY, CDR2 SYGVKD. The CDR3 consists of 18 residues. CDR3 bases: TGTGCCATCAGTTATCCACCGGGACTAGCGAGAGACACCGGGGAGCTGTTTTTT. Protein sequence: CAISYPPGLARDTGELFF.

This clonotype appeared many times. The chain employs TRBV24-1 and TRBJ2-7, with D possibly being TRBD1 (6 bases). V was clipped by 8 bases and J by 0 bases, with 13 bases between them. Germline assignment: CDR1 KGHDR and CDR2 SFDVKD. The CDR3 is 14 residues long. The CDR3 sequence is CATMDSYNSYEQYF. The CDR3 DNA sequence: TGTGCCACCATGGACAGTTATAACTCCTACGAGCAGTACTTC.

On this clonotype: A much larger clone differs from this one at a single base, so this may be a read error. DNA of the CDR3: TGCTGTGCTAGAGATCAGAGAGTAGCGGGGGGCTCCTACAATGAGCAGTTCTTC. Protein product: CCARDQRVAGGSYNEQFF. This chain connects TRBV20-1 to TRBJ2-1; 10 bases are shared with TRBD2. This CDR3 region has 18 residues. Germline V gives CDR1 DFQATT, CDR2 SNEGSKA (reference sequence).

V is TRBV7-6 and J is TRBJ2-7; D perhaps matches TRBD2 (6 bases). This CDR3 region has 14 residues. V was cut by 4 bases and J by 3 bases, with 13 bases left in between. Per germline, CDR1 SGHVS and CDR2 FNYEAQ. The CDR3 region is CASSSGGIGYEQYF. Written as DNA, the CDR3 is TGTGCCAGCAGCTCCGGGGGTATCGGCTACGAGCAGTACTTC.